This T cell receptor (beta chain) was identified during a study of blood T cell repertoires in COVID-19. This clone appeared a single time. Germline CDR1 and CDR2: MDHEN and SYDVKM. The CDR3 totals 14 residues. The V gene end was trimmed by 1 base and the J gene end by 3 bases; junction bases not matched to a gene: 3. Measured with immunoSEQ multiplex PCR; TCRdb has only the in-frame clones, and not every one. The sample lists around 280,000 clones; 90% were seen once. The receptor comes from a woman aged 18 to 35 with acute COVID-19. This chain links TRBV28 with TRBJ2-7; 7 bases map to TRBD2. Sequencing used PBMCs or T cells enriched from blood (not recorded which). CDR3 residues: CASSLLAGGYEQYF. Written as DNA, the CDR3 is TGTGCCAGCAGTTTATTAGCGGGCGGCTACGAGCAGTACTTC.